Listed below are T cell receptor beta chains from one sample, sequenced in a study of shared clonotypes between healthy human individuals. Only in-frame clones appear in the TCRdb table, and some are missing; sequencing was by immunoSEQ multiplex PCR. The sample has about 1 million clones, approximately 76% seen once. Sequencing was performed on memory CD4+ T cells sorted from blood. The origin of the receptors is a man between 18 and 29 years old in good health. CDR3s leave out the opening cysteine and the closing phenylalanine or tryptophan. Each record gives: CDR3 protein, V gene, D gene, J gene. A D gene is named only where the DNA matches it firmly.

cdr3_aa: ASSTGTGSGETQY
v_call: TRBV5-4
d_call: TRBD1
j_call: TRBJ2-5

cdr3_aa: ASSSWTGANYGYT
v_call: TRBV9
d_call: TRBD1
j_call: TRBJ1-2

cdr3_aa: ASGLAGSSYNEQF
v_call: TRBV2
d_call: TRBD2
j_call: TRBJ2-1

cdr3_aa: ASSPALSSYEQY
v_call: TRBV5-1
d_call: NA
j_call: TRBJ2-7

cdr3_aa: ATGTSNQPQH
v_call: TRBV19
d_call: NA
j_call: TRBJ1-5

cdr3_aa: ASSEDLSYEQY
v_call: TRBV2
d_call: NA
j_call: TRBJ2-7

cdr3_aa: ASSGSGNTDTQY
v_call: TRBV19
d_call: NA
j_call: TRBJ2-3

cdr3_aa: ASSPRIETQY
v_call: TRBV7-2
d_call: NA
j_call: TRBJ2-5

cdr3_aa: ASSPRRGINTGELF
v_call: TRBV11-2
d_call: NA
j_call: TRBJ2-2

cdr3_aa: ASSEVTQGIAGELF
v_call: TRBV6-1
d_call: NA
j_call: TRBJ2-2

cdr3_aa: ASSLGTGGVGYDQPQH
v_call: TRBV18
d_call: TRBD1
j_call: TRBJ1-5

cdr3_aa: ASSSQGRGVTQY
v_call: TRBV11-2
d_call: NA
j_call: TRBJ2-5

cdr3_aa: ASSVVLLETQY
v_call: TRBV5-6
d_call: NA
j_call: TRBJ2-5

cdr3_aa: ASSLGQANEKLF
v_call: TRBV7-9
d_call: TRBD1
j_call: TRBJ1-4

cdr3_aa: ASFEKGDYGYT
v_call: TRBV19
d_call: NA
j_call: TRBJ1-2

cdr3_aa: ASSEEQQGLSFPNYGYT
v_call: TRBV2
d_call: TRBD1
j_call: TRBJ1-2

cdr3_aa: ASSEGWGFDGYT
v_call: TRBV6-1
d_call: NA
j_call: TRBJ1-2

cdr3_aa: ASSSQAHSGYT
v_call: TRBV27
d_call: NA
j_call: TRBJ1-2

cdr3_aa: ASSLNRDRGNEKLF
v_call: TRBV7-9
d_call: TRBD1
j_call: TRBJ1-4

cdr3_aa: ASFRVPLH
v_call: TRBV18
d_call: NA
j_call: TRBJ1-6

cdr3_aa: ASSPTSGRRETQY
v_call: TRBV6-5
d_call: TRBD2
j_call: TRBJ2-5

cdr3_aa: ASGYSGSSYEQY
v_call: TRBV12-5
d_call: NA
j_call: TRBJ2-7